The entry that follows covers one T cell receptor (beta chain) sequence. This clonotype registers as medium-sized (0.01 to 0.1%) within its sample. Its specific antigen is unknown. No base quality values were provided; no much bigger clone lies one nucleotide off. The treatment or condition label here, explained by the study, means: allogeneic hematopoietic cell transplantation with graft depleted of TCRalphabeta T cells and CD19 B cells. The transplant recipients were children given TCRalphabeta/CD19-depleted allogeneic hematopoietic cell grafts. The sample belongs to a study of T-cell reconstitution after alpha-beta-depleted transplantation in children listed by TCRdb under 2016. Concerning the study at large: Using TCR repertoire profiling, the study followed T-cell immune reconstitution in a quantitative way in children after TCRalphabeta/CD19-depleted allogeneic hematopoietic cell transplantation.

From the cysteine up to the phenylalanine, the CDR3 has a length of 16 residues. The entry retains the CDR3 DNA only, 48 bases that are in frame from base 1. From a lookup of the germline V gene, CDR1 and CDR2 are SGHTA and FQGNSA. Relative to germline, V is missing 2 bases and J is missing 5 bases, with 12 bases of the junction outside any gene match. Libraries were prepared through PCR. Instrument used: Illumina HiSeq 2500. To normalize quantification of the TCRbeta repertoire, the TCR libraries were built with molecular barcoding that relied on unique molecular identifiers. The raw public data were reprocessed by TCRdb itself: fastp quality trimming at Q25, MiXCR clonotype calling, in-frame beta chains only. When rows share a CDR3 protein, they turn into one entry using the most common DNA and genes. The sample includes 17,000 or so distinct CDR3 sequences, with 9.5% to 15% observed a single time. The ten largest make up 60% to 75% of the sample.

What the work shows at the level of the full study, not this receptor alone: The high TCRbeta diversity at day 60 in some patients was ascribed to recipient T cells and intrathymic progenitors that had survived conditioning. The apparently early recovery of alphabetaT-cell counts about two months after transplant reportedly depended on only several hundred rapidly expanded clones that came from non-depleted graft cells. Hyperexpanded clone frequencies declined over subsequent months; after one year, T-cell counts and TCRbeta diversity were mostly attributed to newly produced T cells.

This specimen consisted of PBMCs, mostly from graft donor cells, obtained 180 days after TCRalphabeta/CD19-depleted stem cell transplant. The source of this sequence is a boy in the first two years of life who had a stem cell transplant for Wiskott-Aldrich syndrome, so the T cells may come from the graft donor. The chain was built from TRBV7-2 and TRBJ2-7; 7 middle bases align to TRBD2. The encoded CDR3 is CASSLLLARTRHEQYF. At the DNA level, the sequence is TGTGCCAGCAGCTTATTACTAGCGAGAACGCGCCACGAGCAGTACTTC.